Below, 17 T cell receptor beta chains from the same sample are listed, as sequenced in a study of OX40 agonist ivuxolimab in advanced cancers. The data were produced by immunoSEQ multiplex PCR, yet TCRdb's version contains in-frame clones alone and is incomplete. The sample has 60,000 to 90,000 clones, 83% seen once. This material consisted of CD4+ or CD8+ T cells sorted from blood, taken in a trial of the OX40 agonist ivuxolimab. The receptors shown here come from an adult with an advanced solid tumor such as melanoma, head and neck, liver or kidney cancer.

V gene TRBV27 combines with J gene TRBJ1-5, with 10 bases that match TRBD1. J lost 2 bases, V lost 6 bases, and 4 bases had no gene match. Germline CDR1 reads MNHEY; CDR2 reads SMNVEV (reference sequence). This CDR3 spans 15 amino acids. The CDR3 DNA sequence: TGTGCCAGCAGCGCCGGGACAGGGGGCAATCAGCCCCAGCATTTT. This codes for CASSAGTGGNQPQHF.

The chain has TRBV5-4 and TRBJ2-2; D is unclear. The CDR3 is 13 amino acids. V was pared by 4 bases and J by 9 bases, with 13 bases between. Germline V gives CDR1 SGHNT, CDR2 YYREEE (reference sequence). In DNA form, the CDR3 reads TGTGCCAGCAGCCAATTCCGGGCGCGGGAGCTGTTTTTT. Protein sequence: CASSQFRARELFF.

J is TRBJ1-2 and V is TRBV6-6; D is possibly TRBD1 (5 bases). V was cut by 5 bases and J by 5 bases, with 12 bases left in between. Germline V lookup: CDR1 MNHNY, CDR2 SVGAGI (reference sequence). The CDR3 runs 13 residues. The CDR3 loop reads CASSAPEGYGYTF. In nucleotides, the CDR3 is TGTGCCAGCAGTGCACCCGAGGGGTATGGCTACACCTTC.

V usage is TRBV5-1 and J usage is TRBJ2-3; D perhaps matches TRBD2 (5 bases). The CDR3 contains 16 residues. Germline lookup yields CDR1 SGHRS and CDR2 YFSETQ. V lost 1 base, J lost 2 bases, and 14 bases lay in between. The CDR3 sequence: CASSLPRAEYTDTQYF. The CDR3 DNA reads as TGCGCCAGCAGCTTGCCCCGAGCGGAGTACACAGATACGCAGTATTTT.

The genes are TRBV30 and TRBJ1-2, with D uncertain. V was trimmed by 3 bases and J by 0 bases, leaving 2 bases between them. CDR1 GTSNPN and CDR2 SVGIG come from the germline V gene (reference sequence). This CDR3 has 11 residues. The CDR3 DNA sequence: TGTGCCTGGAGATCTAACTATGGCTACACCTTC. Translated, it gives CAWRSNYGYTF.

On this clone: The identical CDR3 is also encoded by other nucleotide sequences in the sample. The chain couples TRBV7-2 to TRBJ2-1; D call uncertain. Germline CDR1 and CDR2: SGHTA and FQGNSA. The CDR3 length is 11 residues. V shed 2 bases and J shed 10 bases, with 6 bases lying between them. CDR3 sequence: CASSLSREQFF. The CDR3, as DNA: TGTGCCAGCAGCTTATCCCGGGAGCAGTTCTTC.

The CDR3 DNA sequence: TGTGCCAGCCCCGAGACCGGCAGGAGCTCCTATAATTCACCCCTCCACTTT. This sequence encodes CASPETGRSSYNSPLHF. This sequence joins TRBV7-6 and TRBJ1-6; no definite D call. Germline V CDR1 and CDR2: SGHVS, FNYEAQ. The ends were cut back, 8 bases at V and 0 bases at J, with 17 bases in the middle. The CDR3 has 17 amino acids.

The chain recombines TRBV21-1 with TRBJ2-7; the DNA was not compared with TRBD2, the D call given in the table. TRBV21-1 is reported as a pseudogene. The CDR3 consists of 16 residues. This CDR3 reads CASSKAVLAGGYEQYF. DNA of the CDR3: TGTGCCAGCAGCAAAGCGGTCCTAGCGGGAGGGTACGAGCAGTACTTC.

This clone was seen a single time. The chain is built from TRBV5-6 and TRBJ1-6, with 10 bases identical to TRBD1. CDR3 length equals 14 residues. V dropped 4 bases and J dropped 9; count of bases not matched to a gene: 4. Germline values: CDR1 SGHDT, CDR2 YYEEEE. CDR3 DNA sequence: TGTGCCAGCAGCCGACGGGACAGGGGTTCACCCCTCCACTTT. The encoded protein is CASSRRDRGSPLHF.

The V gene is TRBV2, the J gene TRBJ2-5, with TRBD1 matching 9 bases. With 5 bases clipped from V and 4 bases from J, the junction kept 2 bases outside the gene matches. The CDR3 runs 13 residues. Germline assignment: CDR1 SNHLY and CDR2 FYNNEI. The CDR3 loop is CASSKDRGETQYF. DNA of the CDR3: TGTGCCAGCAGTAAGGACAGGGGAGAGACCCAGTACTTC.

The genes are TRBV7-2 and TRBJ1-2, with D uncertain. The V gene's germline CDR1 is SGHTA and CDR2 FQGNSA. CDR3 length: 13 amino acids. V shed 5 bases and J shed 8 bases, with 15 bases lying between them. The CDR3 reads CASSAVGQAGYTF. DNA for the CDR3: TGTGCCAGCAGCGCCGTAGGGCAGGCGGGCTACACCTTC.

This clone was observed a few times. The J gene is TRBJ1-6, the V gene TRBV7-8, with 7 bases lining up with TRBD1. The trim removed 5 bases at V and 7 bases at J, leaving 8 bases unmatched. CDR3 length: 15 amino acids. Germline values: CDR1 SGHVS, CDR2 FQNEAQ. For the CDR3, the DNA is TGTGCCAGCAGCCTAACACAGGGGCGGAATTCACCCCTCCACTTT. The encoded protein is CASSLTQGRNSPLHF.

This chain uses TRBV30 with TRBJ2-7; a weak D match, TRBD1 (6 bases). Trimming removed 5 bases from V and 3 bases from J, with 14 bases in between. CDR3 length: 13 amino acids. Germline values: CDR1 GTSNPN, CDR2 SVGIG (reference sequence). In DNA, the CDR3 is TGTGCCTGGGGGAAAGGGGACAACTACGAGCAGTACTTC. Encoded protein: CAWGKGDNYEQYF.

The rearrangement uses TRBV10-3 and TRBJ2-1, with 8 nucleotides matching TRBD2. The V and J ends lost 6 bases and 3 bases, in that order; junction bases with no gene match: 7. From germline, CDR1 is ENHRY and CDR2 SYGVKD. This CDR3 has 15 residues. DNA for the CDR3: TGTGCCATCAGCCGTAGCGGGACGTTCTACAATGAGCAGTTCTTC. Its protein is CAISRSGTFYNEQFF.

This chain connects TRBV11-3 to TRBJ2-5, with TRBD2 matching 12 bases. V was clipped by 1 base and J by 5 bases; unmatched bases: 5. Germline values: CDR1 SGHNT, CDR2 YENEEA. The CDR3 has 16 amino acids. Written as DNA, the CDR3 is TGTGCCAGCAGCTTAGGACTAGCGGGAGAGCAGGAGACCCAGTACTTC. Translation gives CASSLGLAGEQETQYF.

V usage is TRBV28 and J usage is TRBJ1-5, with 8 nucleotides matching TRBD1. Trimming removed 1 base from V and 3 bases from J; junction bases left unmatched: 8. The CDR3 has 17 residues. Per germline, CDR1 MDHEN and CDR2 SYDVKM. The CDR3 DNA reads TGTGCCAGCAGTTTATACGGATGGACAGGGAACAATCAGCCCCAGCATTTT. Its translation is CASSLYGWTGNNQPQHF.

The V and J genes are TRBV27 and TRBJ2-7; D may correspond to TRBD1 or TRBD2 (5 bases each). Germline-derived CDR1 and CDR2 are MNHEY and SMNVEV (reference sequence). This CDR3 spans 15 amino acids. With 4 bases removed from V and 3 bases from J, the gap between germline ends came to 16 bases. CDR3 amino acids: CASSSPGRTHYEQYF. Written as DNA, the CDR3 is TGTGCCAGCAGTTCCCCGGGGCGGACTCACTACGAGCAGTACTTC.